This T cell receptor beta chain was identified in a study of blood T cell repertoires in COVID-19. Across the study: Samples representing acute and convalescent COVID-19 were sourced from the United States, Italy and Spain. Sample material is recorded as cDNA or gDNA derived from T cells, B-cell-depleted T cells, or PBMCs.

In the original analysis: Amplification from reference gene primers served as the basis for estimated nucleated cell counts. The repertoire was sequenced with immunoSEQ multiplex PCR; TCRdb's copy has only in-frame clones and lacks some. V and J calls and clone size follow that table, whereas D and trimming were derived from the DNA. The sample yields about 300,000 clones, 70% to 90% seen once. This CDR3 region has 15 residues. In germline, CDR1 is SNHLY, CDR2 FYNNEI. J was trimmed by 4 bases and V by 7 bases; bases with no gene match: 5. This clonotype was obtained from a man aged 18 to 30 who had recovered from COVID-19. Input material: peripheral blood. This chain joins TRBV2 and TRBJ1-5, with 12 nucleotides matching TRBD1. The CDR3 here is CASTGDRGLNQPQHF. The DNA for the CDR3 is TGTGCCAGCACCGGGGACAGGGGGCTTAATCAGCCCCAGCATTTT.